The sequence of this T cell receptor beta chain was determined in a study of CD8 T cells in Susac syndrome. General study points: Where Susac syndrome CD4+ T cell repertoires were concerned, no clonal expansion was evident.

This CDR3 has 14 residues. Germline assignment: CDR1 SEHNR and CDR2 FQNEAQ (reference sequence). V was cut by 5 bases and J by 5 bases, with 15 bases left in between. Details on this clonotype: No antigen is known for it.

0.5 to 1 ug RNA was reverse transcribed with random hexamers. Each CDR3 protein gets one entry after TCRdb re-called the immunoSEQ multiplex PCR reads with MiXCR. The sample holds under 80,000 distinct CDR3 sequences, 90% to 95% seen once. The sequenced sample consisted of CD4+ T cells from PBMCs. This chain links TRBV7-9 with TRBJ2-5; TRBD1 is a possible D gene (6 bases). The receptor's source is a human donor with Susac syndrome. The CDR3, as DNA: TGTGCCAGCAGCGCCGACAGGATCCGGGAGACCCAGTACTTC. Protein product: CASSADRIRETQYF. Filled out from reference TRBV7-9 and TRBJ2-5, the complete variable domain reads DTGVSQNPRHKITKRGQNVTFRCDPISEHNRLYWYRQTLGQGPEFLTYFQNEAQLEKSRLLSDRFSAERPKGSFSTLEIQRTEQGDSAMYLCASSADRIRETQYFGPGTRLLVL.